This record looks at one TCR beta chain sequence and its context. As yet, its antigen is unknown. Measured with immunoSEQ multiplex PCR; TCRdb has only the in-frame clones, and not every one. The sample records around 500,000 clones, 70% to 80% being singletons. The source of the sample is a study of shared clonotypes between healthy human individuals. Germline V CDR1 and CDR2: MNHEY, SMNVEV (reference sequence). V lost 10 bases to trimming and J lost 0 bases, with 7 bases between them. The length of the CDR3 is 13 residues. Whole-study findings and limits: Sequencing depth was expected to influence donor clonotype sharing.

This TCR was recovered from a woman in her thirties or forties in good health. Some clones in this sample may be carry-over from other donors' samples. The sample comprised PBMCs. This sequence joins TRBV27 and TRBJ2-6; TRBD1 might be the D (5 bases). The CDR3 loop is CATRVSGANVLTF. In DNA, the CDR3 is TGTGCCACCAGGGTCTCTGGGGCCAACGTCCTGACTTTC.